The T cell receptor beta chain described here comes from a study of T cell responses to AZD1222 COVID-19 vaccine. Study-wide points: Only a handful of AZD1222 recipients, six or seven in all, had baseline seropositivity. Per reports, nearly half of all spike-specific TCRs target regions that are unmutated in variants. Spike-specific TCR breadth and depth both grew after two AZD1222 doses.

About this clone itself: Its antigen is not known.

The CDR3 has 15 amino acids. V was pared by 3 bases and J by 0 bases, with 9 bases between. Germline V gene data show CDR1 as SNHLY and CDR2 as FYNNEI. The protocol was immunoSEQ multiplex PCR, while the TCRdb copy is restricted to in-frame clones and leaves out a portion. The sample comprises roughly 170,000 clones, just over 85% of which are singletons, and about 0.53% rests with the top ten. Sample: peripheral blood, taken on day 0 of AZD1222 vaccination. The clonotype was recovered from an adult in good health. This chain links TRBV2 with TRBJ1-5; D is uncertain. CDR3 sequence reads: CASSDPTASNQPQHF. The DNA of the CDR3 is TGTGCCAGCAGTGACCCCACAGCTAGCAATCAGCCCCAGCATTTT.